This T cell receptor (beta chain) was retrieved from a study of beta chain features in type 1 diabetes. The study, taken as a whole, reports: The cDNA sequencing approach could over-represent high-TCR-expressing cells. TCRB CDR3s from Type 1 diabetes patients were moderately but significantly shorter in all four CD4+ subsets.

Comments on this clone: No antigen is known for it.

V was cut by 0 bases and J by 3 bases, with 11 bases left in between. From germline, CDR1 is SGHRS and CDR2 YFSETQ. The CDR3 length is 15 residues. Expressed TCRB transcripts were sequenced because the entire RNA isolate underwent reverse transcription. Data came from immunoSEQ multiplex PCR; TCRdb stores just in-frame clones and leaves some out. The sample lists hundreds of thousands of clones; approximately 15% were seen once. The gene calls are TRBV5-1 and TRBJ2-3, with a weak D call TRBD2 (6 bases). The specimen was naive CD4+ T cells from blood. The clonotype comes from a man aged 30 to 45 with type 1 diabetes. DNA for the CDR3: TGCGCCAGCAGCTTGGATGGAGGGGTGACAGATACGCAGTATTTT. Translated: CASSLDGGVTDTQYF.